This record covers a single T cell receptor beta chain. Its antigen is still unknown. Base-call qualities are not available, and no considerably larger clone is one nucleotide away. This sample was taken from a study of T cell responses to AZD1222 COVID-19 vaccine (dated by TCRdb to the early 2020s). Notes on the research overall: A total of approximately 230 trial participants underwent TCR sequencing, of whom around 200 received two doses of AZD1222 and approximately 25 received two doses of the MenACWY control vaccine. Trial participants were enrolled by age into 18-55, 56-69 and 70-plus year subgroups, with 148, 28 and 57 TCR-sequenced participants respectively.

In the paper's terms, the time point label means: about 28 days (+/-7) after the second vaccine dose. Because spike-specific TCR depth and breadth did not differ between the two schedules, AZD1222 recipients who got a second dose at roughly 4 weeks were pooled with those who got a second dose at roughly 12 weeks. Vaccinee samples came from UK trials COV001 and COV002, including a single-blind randomized controlled phase 2/3 trial of AZD1222 (ChAdOx1 nCoV-19) in healthy adults. For TCRbeta chain sequencing, PBMC samples were collected from trial participants at day 0 and at day 28 after the second dose. Clipping removes 4 bases from V and 7 bases from J, with 12 as the unmatched junction base count. The germline V gene yields SGHDN for CDR1 and FVKESK for CDR2. From cysteine to phenylalanine, the CDR3 is 17 amino acids long. CDR3 DNA is the only sequence kept; it has 51 bases, read in frame from the first base.

The CDR3 regions of human TCRbeta chains were subjected to immunosequencing. The paper's processing steps were these. TCRs in the repertoires were matched against a reference library of SARS-CoV-2-specific TCRs that had been generated with the MIRA antigen-specificity platform. Breadth was defined as the fraction of unique TCRs that were SARS-CoV-2-associated, and depth was defined as the fraction of total T cells that were SARS-CoV-2-associated. Each spike-specific TCR was assigned to its reactive spike region and to a CD4 or CD8 class using the MIRA data. Log10-transformed breadth and depth values were compared by one-way ANOVA with Sidak's multiple comparisons tests. In TCRdb, the immuneACCESS table is reduced to in-frame sequences with V and J assigned. These tables do not hold every clone; where another copy was compared, an unresolved V gene accounts for under half, and the others remain unexplained. D and trimming were read from the DNA, whereas the V and J calls and clone size are those reported in that table. Recorded for this sample are 150,000 to 200,000 clones; about nine tenths of them occurred a single time. The ten largest clones capture roughly 2% of the sample.

Findings and caveats that apply to the study as a whole: The 56-69-year group was small, and its depth increase did not reach significance, likely because of low power. Participants were mostly white British and included more females than males, and it was suggested by the authors that clonal diversity may have been underestimated. Nearly half of unique spike-specific TCRs reportedly recognized epitopes outside regions mutated in the B.1.351 and B.1.1.7 variants. CD4 TCRs associated with the vaccine covered the entire spike protein, and the dominant responses were in regions 160-218 and 743-854. Only a handful of AZD1222 recipients were SARS-CoV-2 seropositive at baseline, limiting conclusions about previously exposed vaccinees. A significant rise in spike-specific TCR breadth and depth was observed after two AZD1222 doses relative to day 0 and relative to MenACWY recipients. Because no day 14 peak-response samples were available, repertoires were characterized only after the peak T cell response.

This clonotype originated in an adult who received the AZD1222 COVID-19 vaccine. Sequences were derived from peripheral blood, sampled 28 days after the second AZD1222 dose. The rearrangement combines TRBV14 with TRBJ2-2, with 10 central nucleotides matching TRBD2. The DNA sequence is as follows: TGTGCCAGCAGCCGCCTAGCGGGAGTAGAAACAGTCGGGGAGCTGTTTTTT. Translated, this gives CASSRLAGVETVGELFF.